These 28 T cell receptor beta chains came from one sample sequenced in a study of metastatic and nonmetastatic thyroid tumors. Using MiXCR, TCRdb re-called clones from the PCR reads. The sample lists about 41,000 clones, 28% seen once, with 9.9% in the top ten. Each patient came to thyroid surgery without any prior treatment (of any kind). Material for sequencing was blood. Every receptor here comes from a male donor with papillary thyroid cancer or a benign thyroid nodule (not recorded which). Some clones in this sample may be carry-over from other donors' samples.

This clone was counted at least ten times. V gene TRBV5-1 combines with J gene TRBJ2-3, with D unclear. Germline values: CDR1 SGHRS, CDR2 YFSETQ. Deletions cut 3 bases from V and 2 bases from J, with 4 bases between. The CDR3 is 12 amino acids. This CDR3 is CASSSDTDTQYF. The DNA of the CDR3 is TGCGCCAGCAGCTCCGACACAGATACGCAGTATTTT.

This clone has ten or more counts. The chain combines TRBV6-1 with TRBJ1-2; the D is unclear. Trimming took 6 bases from V and 2 from J, leaving 7 bases between them. This CDR3 spans 12 amino acids. CDR1 MNHNS and CDR2 SASEGT come from the germline V gene. CDR3 in amino acids: CASSTSNYGYTF. The DNA for the CDR3 is TGTGCCAGCAGCACTTCGAACTATGGCTACACCTTC.

This clone showed up many times. This sequence joins TRBV9 and TRBJ2-5; perhaps TRBD2 as D (6 bases). This CDR3 has 13 residues. Trimming stripped 2 bases from V and 3 bases from J, with 8 bases between. Germline values: CDR1 SGDLS, CDR2 YYNGEE. For the CDR3, the DNA is TGTGCCAGCAGCGTGGGGGGAGAAGAGACCCAGTACTTC. It codes for CASSVGGEETQYF.

With respect to this clone: One junction end does not reproduce the germline sequence, and a read error may be involved. The chain employs TRBV7-2 and TRBJ2-4; 7 nucleotides match TRBD1. Germline CDR1 and CDR2: SGHTA and FQGNSA. This CDR3 has 12 residues. DNA for the CDR3: TGTGCCAGCAGGGACTCGACAGGGATTCATGTCTTC. Its translation is CASRDSTGIHVF. The entire variable domain, with the rest obtained from reference TRBV7-2 and TRBJ2-4, is as follows: GAGVSQSPSNKVTEKGKDVELRCDPISGHTALYWYRQSLGQGLEFLIYFQGNSAPDKSGLPSDRFSAERTGGSVSTLTIQRTQQEDSAVYLCASRDSTGIHVFGAGTRLSVL.

This clone was counted many times. This chain uses TRBV30 with TRBJ1-2, with TRBD1 matching over 7 bases. The CDR3 has 15 amino acids. Germline CDR1 is GTSNPN and CDR2 is SVGIG (reference sequence). J was trimmed by 2 bases and V by 0 bases; bases with no gene match: 6. The CDR3 loop is CAWSVPGGTNYGYTF. CDR3 coding DNA: TGTGCCTGGAGTGTACCAGGGGGAACAAACTATGGCTACACCTTC. Variable domain in full (rest from reference TRBV30 and TRBJ1-2): SQTIHQWPATLVQPVGSPLSLECTVEGTSNPNLYWYRQAAGRGLQLLFYSVGIGQISSEVPQNLSASRPQDRQFILSSKKLLLSDSGFYLCAWSVPGGTNYGYTFGSGTRLTVV.

CDR3 sequence reads: CASRLGGSYEQYF. CDR3 in DNA: TGTGCCAGCAGGTTGGGGGGCTCCTACGAGCAGTACTTC. This chain connects TRBV28 to TRBJ2-7; possibly TRBD2 for D (6 bases). This CDR3 comprises 13 residues. With 6 bases removed from V and 0 bases from J, the gap between germline ends came to 9 bases. Germline assignment: CDR1 MDHEN and CDR2 SYDVKM.

This clone has a handful of counts. The V gene is TRBV6-1, the J gene TRBJ2-7, with D hard to call. The CDR3 is 12 amino acids. From germline, CDR1 is MNHNS and CDR2 SASEGT. For the CDR3, the DNA is TGTGAAACGGACCGTAGCTCCTACGAGCAGTACTTC. This encodes CETDRSSYEQYF.

Concerning this clone: Because it lacks the conserved phenylalanine or tryptophan at the end, this CDR3 is likely a read error. The chain joins TRBV28 to TRBJ1-4; D is perhaps TRBD1 (5 bases). The germline V gene encodes CDR1 MDHEN and CDR2 SYDVKM. The CDR3 is 15 residues long. CDR3 protein: CARRPSGSLVGKLFY. As DNA, the CDR3 is TGTGCCCGCAGGCCCTCAGGGAGTCTAGTAGGAAAACTGTTTTAT.

The sample holds many counts of this clone. The genes are TRBV13 and TRBJ2-2; D might be TRBD1 (7 bases). V was pared by 4 bases and J by 4 bases, with 13 bases between. The CDR3 covers 15 residues. Germline CDR1 PRHDT, CDR2 FYEKMQ (reference sequence). Written as DNA, the CDR3 is TGTGCCAGCAGCTCAAACAGGGGAGGCACCGGGGAGCTGTTTTTT. It codes for CASSSNRGGTGELFF.

V and J are TRBV30 and TRBJ2-7, with TRBD1 matching 7 bases. Losses at the gene ends were 1 base for V and 2 bases for J; bases not matched to a gene: 8. Per germline, CDR1 GTSNPN and CDR2 SVGIG (reference sequence). The CDR3 is made up of 15 amino acids. DNA for the CDR3: TGTGCCTGGAGTGCCAAGGACAGGAGAACCTACGAGCAGTACTTC. This codes for CAWSAKDRRTYEQYF.

The chain employs TRBV11-2 and TRBJ2-1; TRBD1 might be the D (5 bases). Trimming stripped 1 base from V and 0 bases from J, with 7 bases between. Germline assignment: CDR1 SGHAT and CDR2 FQNNGV. The CDR3 covers 15 residues. CDR3 nucleotide sequence: TGTGCCAGCAGCTTAGGACAGAGCTCCTACAATGAGCAGTTCTTC. Amino acids: CASSLGQSSYNEQFF.

Note on this clone: The germline gene is not matched at one end of the junction; a read error may be the cause. The chain carries TRBV7-9 and TRBJ1-6; D gene unclear. CDR1 and CDR2 (germline): SEHNR, FQNEAQ (reference sequence). CDR3 size: 14 residues. The DNA of the CDR3 is TGTGCCAGCAGCCGGAGGAGTGATGGCTCACCCCTGCACTTT. It yields the protein CASSRRSDGSPLHF.

This clone showed up just once. One junction end does not reproduce the germline sequence, and a read error may be involved. V usage is TRBV9 and J usage is TRBJ2-2, with unresolved D. Germline CDR1 and CDR2: SGDLS and YYNGEE. The CDR3 consists of 14 residues. The CDR3 region is CASSAIGSPGELFF. The CDR3, as DNA: TGTGCCAGCAGCGCTATCGGGTCCCCCGGTGAGCTGTTTTTT.

This clone was recorded at least ten times. This rearrangement joins TRBV28 to TRBJ1-1; D not resolved. Germline loops: CDR1 MDHEN, CDR2 SYDVKM. The CDR3 has 14 residues. With 4 bases removed from V and 0 bases from J, the gap between germline ends came to 9 bases. The CDR3 is CASSSESMNTEAFF. In DNA, the CDR3 is TGTGCCAGCAGTTCGGAATCGATGAACACTGAAGCTTTCTTT.

The chain uses TRBV13 and TRBJ2-1; 11 bases fit TRBD2. With 5 bases clipped from V and 6 bases from J, the junction kept 18 bases outside the gene matches. The V gene's germline CDR1 is PRHDT and CDR2 FYEKMQ (reference sequence). CDR3 length: 19 amino acids. The CDR3: CASSPGGSVLAGVSNEQFF. CDR3 DNA sequence: TGTGCCAGCAGCCCGGGTGGTTCTGTACTAGCGGGGGTGAGCAATGAGCAGTTCTTC.

Ten or more counts support this clone. The rearrangement uses TRBV12-5 and TRBJ2-1, with 10 bases aligning to TRBD2. The CDR3 length is 16 residues. V was clipped by 4 bases and J by 0 bases; unmatched bases: 3. Germline CDR1 and CDR2: LGHNT and FRNRAP. The DNA of the CDR3 is TGTGCTAGTGGTTCCGCTAGCGGGAGCTCCTACAATGAGCAGTTCTTC. It translates to CASGSASGSSYNEQFF.

The V and J genes are TRBV5-1 and TRBJ2-2; D is unclear. The CDR3 loop spans 16 amino acids. V lost 4 bases to trimming and J lost 2 bases, with 15 bases between them. The germline gives CDR1 SGHRS, CDR2 YFSETQ. The CDR3 DNA follows: TGCGCCAGCAGCCCCGGGCCTACTGGAAACACCGGGGAGCTGTTTTTT. This translates into CASSPGPTGNTGELFF.

V and J are TRBV7-7 and TRBJ1-1; D gene uncertain. V lost 5 bases, J lost 1 base, and 11 bases lay in between. CDR1 SSHAT and CDR2 FNYEAQ come from the germline V gene (reference sequence). This CDR3 contains 14 residues. CDR3 bases: TGTGCCAGCAGCCCCGTTGCGGGGAACACTGAAGCTTTCTTT. Translated: CASSPVAGNTEAFF. The full variable domain, completed using reference TRBV7-7 and TRBJ1-1, is GAGVSQSPRYKVTKRGQDVTLRCDPISSHATLYWYQQALGQGPEFLTYFNYEAQPDKSGLPSDRFSAERPEGSISTLTIQRTEQRDSAMYRCASSPVAGNTEAFFGQGTRLTVV.

In regard to this clone: One end of the junction does not line up with germline, which may come from a read error. The V call is TRBV20-1, the J call TRBJ1-5; no firm D call. This CDR3 is built from 13 residues. Germline V gene data show CDR1 as DFQATT and CDR2 as SNEGSKA (reference sequence). The CDR3 loop is CSTKQTTNQPQNF. The DNA for the CDR3 is TGCAGCACGAAACAGACTACCAATCAGCCCCAGAATTTT.

This clone was found many times. The V call is TRBV7-9, the J call TRBJ2-7; TRBD2 agrees at 10 bases. In germline, CDR1 is SEHNR, CDR2 FQNEAQ (reference sequence). The CDR3 consists of 15 residues. The trim removed 5 bases at V and 3 bases at J, leaving 7 bases unmatched. The DNA of the CDR3 is TGTGCCAGCAGCGCCCTAGCGGGGGTTGACTACGAGCAGTACTTC. This translates into CASSALAGVDYEQYF.

This clone was seen more than once but under ten times. The genes are TRBV6-5 and TRBJ1-5, with D maybe TRBD1 (5 bases). The CDR3 extends over 14 amino acids. The ends were cut back, 0 bases at V and 5 bases at J, with 8 bases in the middle. Germline V CDR1 and CDR2: MNHEY, SVGAGI. CDR3 bases: TGTGCCAGCAGTTACTCTGGACAAGATCAGCCCCAGCATTTT. Protein: CASSYSGQDQPQHF.

This clone was observed at least ten times. The V gene is TRBV5-1, the J gene TRBJ2-3, with TRBD1 identical over 8 bases. The ends lost 2 bases at V and 5 bases at J; junction bases unmatched: 4. Germline CDR1 is SGHRS and CDR2 is YFSETQ. The CDR3 contains 14 residues. CDR3 residues: CASSLGQGGDTQYF. CDR3 in DNA: TGCGCCAGCAGCTTAGGACAGGGTGGAGATACGCAGTATTTT.

This clone was seen many times. The chain uses TRBV6-2 or TRBV6-3 and TRBJ2-7; no reliable D call. The germline CDR1 and CDR2 sequences are MNHEY and SVGEGT. There are 14 residues in the CDR3. Trimming pared 0 bases from V and 7 bases from J, leaving 13 bases between. CDR3 bases: TGTGCCAGCAGTTACTCGGGCAGCCAGTTTGAGCAGTACTTC. It specifies CASSYSGSQFEQYF.

As regards this clone: This may be a read error, as it is one base from a much larger clone. Distinct nucleotide sequences in the sample also encode this CDR3. The chain couples TRBV12-3 or TRBV12-4 to TRBJ1-4; no clear D gene. The CDR3 is 17 residues long. The V end was cut by 3 bases, the J end by 2 bases, with 16 bases between. The CDR3 DNA reads TGTGCCAGCAGTTTGGCCCAGGAGGCGCGCACTAATGAAAAACTGTTTTTT. It encodes CASSLAQEARTNEKLFF.

The sample holds many counts of this clone. V is TRBV5-6 and J is TRBJ2-1; D gene ambiguous. Germline-derived CDR1 and CDR2 are SGHDT and YYEEEE. The CDR3 covers 13 residues. V was pared by 0 bases and J by 4 bases, with 5 bases between. The CDR3 DNA is TGTGCCAGCAGCTTGGTTGGATACAATGAGCAGTTCTTC. It is translated as CASSLVGYNEQFF. The whole variable domain, remainder taken from reference TRBV5-6 and TRBJ2-1, is DAGVTQSPTHLIKTRGQQVTLRCSPKSGHDTVSWYQQALGQGPQFIFQYYEEEERQRGNFPDRFSGHQFPNYSSELNVNALLLGDSALYLCASSLVGYNEQFFGPGTRLTVL.

This clone was picked up a small number of times. Its ends do not fully match the called genes, so a read error is possible. The chain recombines TRBV28 with TRBJ1-1; 9 bases map to TRBD1. Per germline, CDR1 MDHEN and CDR2 SYDVKM. The CDR3 loop spans 15 amino acids. The CDR3 reads CASRNTTGGRGEDFF. DNA of the CDR3: TGTGCCAGCAGAAACACCACAGGGGGCCGGGGTGAAGATTTCTTT.

Of note for this clone: Germline and junction disagree at one end, which may indicate a read error. The rearrangement joins TRBV20-1 to TRBJ1-5, with D hard to call. This CDR3 is built from 12 residues. Germline V gene lookup returns CDR1 DFQATT and CDR2 SNEGSKA (reference sequence). CDR3 nucleotides: TGCAGTGCTAGCATTAGCAATCAGCCGCAGCATTTT. Protein: CSASISNQPQHF.

This clone appeared a few times. Other DNA variants within this sample encode the same CDR3. The gene calls are TRBV6-1 and TRBJ2-1; tentatively, D is TRBD2 (6 bases). The CDR3 is 16 amino acids. V shed 2 bases and J shed 0 bases, with 11 bases lying between them. CDR1 is MNHNS, CDR2 SASEGT, per germline. CDR3 nucleotide sequence: TGTGCCAGCAGTGAATGGGCGGGGAGCTCCTACAATGAGCAGTTCTTC. Protein: CASSEWAGSSYNEQFF.